These 7 T cell receptor beta chains were sequenced from one sample in a study of shared clonotypes between healthy human individuals. The method was immunoSEQ multiplex PCR; TCRdb's version includes in-frame clones alone and lacks a portion of them. The table shows about 1 million clones, with 60% to 80% occurring only once. Sequenced: memory CD4+ T cells sorted from blood. The subset is: CD45RA-negative fraction. The receptors were sampled from a man aged 18 to 29 in good health.

The rearrangement links TRBV9 to TRBJ1-2, with TRBD1 as a possible D gene (6 bases). The CDR3 has 16 residues. Trimming left V 1 base short and J 4 bases short, with 17 bases between. Germline assignment: CDR1 SGDLS and CDR2 YYNGEE. As DNA, the CDR3 is TGTGCCAGCAGCGTACACCCGGACAGCGCCTTCTATGGCTACACCTTC. Amino acid sequence: CASSVHPDSAFYGYTF.

The chain joins TRBV11-2 to TRBJ2-3, with TRBD1 as a possible D gene (6 bases). CDR1 SGHAT and CDR2 FQNNGV come from the germline V gene. With 2 bases removed from V and 6 bases from J, the gap between germline ends came to 15 bases. The CDR3 is 15 amino acids. In nucleotides, the CDR3 is TGTGCCAGCAGCTTATCGGGACCCACAGGGGATACGCAGTATTTT. Amino acid sequence: CASSLSGPTGDTQYF.

A few counts support this clone. The chain couples TRBV5-6 to TRBJ2-3; D perhaps matches TRBD2 (6 bases). Trimming took off 4 bases at V and 2 bases at J, with 8 bases between the two ends. CDR3 length equals 13 residues. Germline values: CDR1 SGHDT, CDR2 YYEEEE. CDR3 residues: CASSGGSTDTQYF. The CDR3, as DNA: TGTGCCAGCAGCGGAGGGTCCACAGATACGCAGTATTTT. The full variable domain, completed using reference TRBV5-6 and TRBJ2-3, is DAGVTQSPTHLIKTRGQQVTLRCSPKSGHDTVSWYQQALGQGPQFIFQYYEEEERQRGNFPDRFSGHQFPNYSSELNVNALLLGDSALYLCASSGGSTDTQYFGPGTRLTVL.

The rearrangement joins TRBV4-1 to TRBJ1-1, with a weak D call TRBD1 (5 bases). Germline-derived CDR1 and CDR2 are MGHRA and YSYEKL. Trimming pared 1 base from V and 6 bases from J, leaving 18 bases between. The length of the CDR3 is 16 residues. CDR3 residues: CASSQVGGGSRPEAFF. The CDR3 nucleotides read TGCGCCAGCAGCCAAGTGGGGGGAGGGAGTCGCCCTGAAGCTTTCTTT.

The chain recombines TRBV2 with TRBJ2-2; 9 nucleotides agree with TRBD1. Germline V gene sequence: CDR1 SNHLY, CDR2 FYNNEI. CDR3 length equals 14 residues. Trimming took 7 bases from V and 5 from J; bases not matched to a gene: 5. This CDR3 reads CASKGTGNTGELFF. The CDR3 DNA is TGTGCCAGCAAGGGGACAGGGAATACCGGGGAGCTGTTTTTT.

This sequence joins TRBV11-3 and TRBJ2-3; D is ambiguous. Trimming took 2 bases from V and 1 from J, leaving 4 bases between them. The CDR3 runs 13 residues. Looked up from germline, CDR1 is SGHNT and CDR2 is YENEEA. The chain's CDR3 is CASSLFGTDTQYF. In DNA form, the CDR3 reads TGTGCCAGCAGCTTATTTGGCACAGATACGCAGTATTTT.

The V call is TRBV6-1, the J call TRBJ2-5, with TRBD1 as a possible D gene (6 bases). This CDR3 region has 15 residues. Germline CDR1 reads MNHNS; CDR2 reads SASEGT. The V gene lost 6 bases and the J gene lost 1 base, with 15 bases spanning the gap. CDR3: CASRGATGTQETQYF. DNA for the CDR3: TGTGCCAGCAGGGGGGCCACAGGGACCCAAGAGACCCAGTACTTC.